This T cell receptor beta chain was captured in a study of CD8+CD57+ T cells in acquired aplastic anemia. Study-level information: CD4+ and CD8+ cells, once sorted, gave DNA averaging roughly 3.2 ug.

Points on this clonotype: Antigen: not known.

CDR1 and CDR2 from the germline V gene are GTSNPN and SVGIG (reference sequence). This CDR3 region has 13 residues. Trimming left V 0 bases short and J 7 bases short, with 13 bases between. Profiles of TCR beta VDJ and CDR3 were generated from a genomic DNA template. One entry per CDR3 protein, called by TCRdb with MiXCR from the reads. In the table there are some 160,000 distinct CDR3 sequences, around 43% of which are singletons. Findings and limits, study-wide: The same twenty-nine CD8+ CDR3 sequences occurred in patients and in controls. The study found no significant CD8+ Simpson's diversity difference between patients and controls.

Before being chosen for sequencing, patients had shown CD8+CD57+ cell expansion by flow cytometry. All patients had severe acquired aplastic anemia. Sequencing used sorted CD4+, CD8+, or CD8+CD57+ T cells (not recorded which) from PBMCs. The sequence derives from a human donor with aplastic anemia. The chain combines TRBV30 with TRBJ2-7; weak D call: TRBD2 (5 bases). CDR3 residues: CAWSVLGSGEQYV. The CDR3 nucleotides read TGTGCCTGGAGTGTATTGGGGAGTGGGGAGCAGTACGTC.